This entry is about one TCR beta chain. Antigen specificity is unknown. 60 Vbeta and 13 Jbeta primers were used in PCR. Sequencing used immunoSEQ multiplex PCR; TCRdb keeps in-frame clones, though not all of them. Of 150,000 or so clones listed, over 60% are singletons. The ends lost 2 bases at V and 6 bases at J; junction bases unmatched: 7. Looked up from germline, CDR1 is KGHSH and CDR2 is LQKENI. The CDR3 totals 14 residues. This entry comes from a study of cytomegalovirus exposure and HLA in healthy donors. Background on the study: The study placed over 65% of its roughly 400 genotyped donors in the Caucasian-associated ancestry cluster.

Study-level points and caveats: Testing in vitro showed a few CMV-associated chains specific for CMV antigens. Sequencing depth roughly uniform across donors was assumed in presence/absence analyses. The investigators catalogued some 160 TCR beta chains as cytomegalovirus-associated.

The sequence derives from a male donor in good health and CMV-seronegative. Sequencing was carried out using PBMCs. The chain combines TRBV18 with TRBJ2-7; the match to TRBD1 covers 7 bases. CDR3 sequence: CASSPDRVETEQYF. The CDR3 DNA reads TGTGCCAGCTCACCAGACAGGGTTGAAACCGAGCAGTACTTC.